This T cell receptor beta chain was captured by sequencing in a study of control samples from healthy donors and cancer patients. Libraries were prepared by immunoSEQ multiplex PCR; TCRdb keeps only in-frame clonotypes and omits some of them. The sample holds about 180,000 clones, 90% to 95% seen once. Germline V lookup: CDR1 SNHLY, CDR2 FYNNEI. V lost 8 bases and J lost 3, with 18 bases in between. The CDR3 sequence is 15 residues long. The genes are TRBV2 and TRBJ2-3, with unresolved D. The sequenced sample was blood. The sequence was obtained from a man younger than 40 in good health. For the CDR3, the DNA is TGTGCCAGCCGGTTCTCTACGTGGGTAACAGATACGCAGTATTTT. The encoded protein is CASRFSTWVTDTQYF. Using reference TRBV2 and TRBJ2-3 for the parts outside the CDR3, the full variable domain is EPEVTQTPSHQVTQMGQEVILRCVPISNHLYFYWYRQILGQKVEFLVSFYNNEISEKSEIFDDQFSVERPDGSNFTLKIRSTKLEDSAMYFCASRFSTWVTDTQYFGPGTRLTVL.